This T cell receptor beta chain was sequenced during a study of human T cells and chemical hapten exposure. V was pared by 0 bases and J by 8 bases, with 13 bases between. Germline V gene lookup returns CDR1 LGHDT and CDR2 YNNKEL (reference sequence). The length of the CDR3 is 14 residues. Time point reported: pre-sensitization, week 0. Treatment noted: therapeutic diphenylcyclopropenone sensitization with weekly scalp DPC. The study drew its donors from alopecia patients who were 18 to 70 years old and suitable for DPC. Total RNA extraction was carried out from unfractionated whole blood. Original processing methods: A per-sample median of about 94,000 TCRs was observed, with counts ranging from about 20,000 to 750,000. TCRdb re-called the RACE reads with MiXCR, one entry per CDR3 protein. TCRdb's processing, not the study's, gives the V and J calls here. Here the sample spans approximately 80,000 distinct CDR3 sequences, roughly 15% being singletons.

The receptor was derived from a woman aged 50 to 60 with alopecia areata. Some clones in this sample may be carry-over from other donors' samples. J is TRBJ1-2 and V is TRBV3-1; D gene unclear. The sample was whole blood, taken in connection with sensitization to the hapten diphenylcyclopropenone (DPC). The CDR3 DNA reads as TGTGCCAGCAGCCAAGAGCCCAACGGGCACGGCTACACCTTC. This gives the protein CASSQEPNGHGYTF.